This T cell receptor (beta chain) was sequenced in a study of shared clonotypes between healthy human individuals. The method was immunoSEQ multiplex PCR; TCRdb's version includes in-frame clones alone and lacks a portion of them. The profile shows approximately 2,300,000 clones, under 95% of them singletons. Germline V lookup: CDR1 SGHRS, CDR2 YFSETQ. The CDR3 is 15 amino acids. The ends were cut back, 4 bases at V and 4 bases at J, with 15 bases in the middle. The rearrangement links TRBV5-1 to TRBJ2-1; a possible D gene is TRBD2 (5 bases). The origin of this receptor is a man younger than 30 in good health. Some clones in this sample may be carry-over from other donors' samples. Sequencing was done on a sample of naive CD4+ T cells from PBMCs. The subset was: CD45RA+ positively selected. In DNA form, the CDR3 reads TGCGCCAGCAGCCCAACTAGGGAATTATACAATGAGCAGTTCTTC. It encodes CASSPTRELYNEQFF.